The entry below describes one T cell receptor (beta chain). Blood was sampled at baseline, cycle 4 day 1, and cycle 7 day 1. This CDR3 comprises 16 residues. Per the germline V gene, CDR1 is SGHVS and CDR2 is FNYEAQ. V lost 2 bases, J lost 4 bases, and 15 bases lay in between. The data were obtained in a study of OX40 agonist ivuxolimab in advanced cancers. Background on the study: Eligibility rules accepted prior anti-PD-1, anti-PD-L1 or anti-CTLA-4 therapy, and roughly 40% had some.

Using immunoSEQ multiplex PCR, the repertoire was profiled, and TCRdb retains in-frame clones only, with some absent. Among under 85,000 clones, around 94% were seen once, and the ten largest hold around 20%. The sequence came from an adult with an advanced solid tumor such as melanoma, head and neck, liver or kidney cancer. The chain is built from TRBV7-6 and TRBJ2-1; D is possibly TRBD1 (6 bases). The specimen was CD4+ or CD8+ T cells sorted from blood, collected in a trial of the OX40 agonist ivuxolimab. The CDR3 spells CASSLPGATGYNEQFF. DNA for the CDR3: TGTGCCAGCAGCTTACCAGGGGCGACGGGGTACAATGAGCAGTTCTTC.